This TCR beta chain derives from a study of post-analysis software for immune sequencing data. At the level of the study: Included courses were relapsing-remitting and secondary progressive multiple sclerosis; progressive-relapsing multiple sclerosis was also included.

Sequencing libraries made from TCR beta cDNA carried unique molecular identifiers. TCRdb processed the PCR reads anew with MiXCR; each CDR3 protein has one entry. Among about 400,000 distinct CDR3 sequences listed, roughly 35% were seen once. V lost 3 bases, J lost 2 bases, and 8 bases stayed unmatched. This CDR3 spans 16 amino acids. CDR1 SGHTA and CDR2 FQGNSA come from the germline V gene. Study-level points and caveats: Controls showed lower frequencies than patients for a few TRBV segments, and TRBV5-6, TRBV5-1 and TRBV20-1 were among these.

A remark on this clonotype: Its antigen remains unknown.

The V and J genes are TRBV7-2 and TRBJ2-3; 7 bases map to TRBD2. Sample: blood. The TCR sequence derives from a girl between 10 and 17 years old with multiple sclerosis. The CDR3 DNA is TGTGCCAGCAGCTTTTGGGGTAGCGGGTTCACAGATACGCAGTATTTT. Protein product: CASSFWGSGFTDTQYF.